A single sample is the source of the 7 T cell receptor beta chains below, sequenced in a study of PD-1 blockade in classical Hodgkin lymphoma. With no exception, relapse followed autologous stem cell transplantation in all patients, and brentuximab vedotin exposure varied. Produced via immunoSEQ multiplex PCR; TCRdb's table is partial and in-frame only. The table has around 40,000 clones, more than 70% seen once; the top ten hold roughly an eighth. This specimen was peripheral blood mononuclear cells (PBMCs), taken at baseline. These receptor sequences come from a human donor with classical Hodgkin lymphoma.

V is TRBV9 and J is TRBJ1-3; D is uncertain. V was clipped by 0 bases and J by 4 bases, with 11 bases between them. The CDR3 spans 15 residues. Germline assignment: CDR1 SGDLS and CDR2 YYNGEE. The CDR3 bases are TGTGCCAGCAGCGTAGAAGTGGTTAAAGGAAACACCATATATTTT. Amino acid sequence: CASSVEVVKGNTIYF.

This chain uses TRBV11-2 with TRBJ2-7; the D gene could be TRBD1 or TRBD2 (5 bases each). CDR3 length: 14 amino acids. The ends were cut back, 5 bases at V and 1 base at J, with 12 bases in the middle. The germline V gene has CDR1 SGHAT and CDR2 FQNNGV. The CDR3 DNA reads as TGTGCCAGCAGCAACCGGGACGGGTCCTACGAGCAGTACTTC. It yields the protein CASSNRDGSYEQYF.

V and J are TRBV27 and TRBJ1-5; 11 positions match TRBD1. This CDR3 is 15 amino acids long. The V and J ends lost 6 bases and 5 bases, in that order; junction bases with no gene match: 6. Germline loops: CDR1 MNHEY, CDR2 SMNVEV (reference sequence). Written as DNA, the CDR3 is TGTGCCAGCAGCGAAGGACAGGGGGCTTATCAGCCCCAGCATTTT. This gives the protein CASSEGQGAYQPQHF.

The rearrangement joins TRBV5-1 to TRBJ2-7, with 8 bases aligning to TRBD1. Per germline, CDR1 SGHRS and CDR2 YFSETQ. The CDR3 contains 15 residues. V was pared by 4 bases and J by 2 bases, with 8 bases of the junction left unmatched. CDR3 nucleotides: TGCGCCAGCAGCCTGGAGACACAGGGGGCCTACGAGCAGTACTTC. It translates to CASSLETQGAYEQYF.

The chain carries TRBV11-1 and TRBJ2-1, with 10 bases lining up with TRBD2. The CDR3 runs 15 residues. The germline V gene encodes CDR1 SGHAT and CDR2 FQDESV (reference sequence). Trimming removed 3 bases from V and 10 bases from J; junction bases left unmatched: 9. CDR3 in amino acids: CASSLRTSGPWEQFF. CDR3 in DNA: TGTGCCAGCAGCTTGAGGACTAGCGGCCCGTGGGAGCAGTTCTTC.

This chain links TRBV7-6 with TRBJ1-4; 7 nucleotides agree with TRBD1. Trimming removed 5 bases from V and 5 bases from J; junction bases left unmatched: 14. Per germline, CDR1 SGHVS and CDR2 FNYEAQ. CDR3 length: 17 residues. The DNA of the CDR3 is TGTGCCAGCAGCCCCCCAAGGGGGCGCGATAAAAATGAAAAACTGTTTTTT. Its translation: CASSPPRGRDKNEKLFF.

The gene calls are TRBV11-2 and TRBJ2-2, with D unresolved. Trimming left V 1 base short and J 4 bases short, with 10 bases between. CDR3 size: 15 residues. Germline V gene data show CDR1 as SGHAT and CDR2 as FQNNGV. CDR3 residues: CASSLVGRITGELFF. Here the CDR3 DNA reads TGTGCCAGCAGCTTAGTGGGCCGAATCACCGGGGAGCTGTTTTTT.